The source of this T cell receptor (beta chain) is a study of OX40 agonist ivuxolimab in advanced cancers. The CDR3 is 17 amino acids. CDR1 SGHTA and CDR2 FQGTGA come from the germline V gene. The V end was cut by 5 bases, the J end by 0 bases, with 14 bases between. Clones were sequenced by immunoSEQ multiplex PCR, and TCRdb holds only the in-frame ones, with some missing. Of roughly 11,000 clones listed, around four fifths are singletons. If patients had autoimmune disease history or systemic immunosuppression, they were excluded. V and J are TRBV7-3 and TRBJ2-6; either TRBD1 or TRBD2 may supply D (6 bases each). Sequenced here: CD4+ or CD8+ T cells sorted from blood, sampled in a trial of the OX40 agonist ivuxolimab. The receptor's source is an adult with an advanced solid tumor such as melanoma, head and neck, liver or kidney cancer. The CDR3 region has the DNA TGTGCCAGCAGCCAGGAGGGGGGATTCTCTGGGGCCAACGTCCTGACTTTC. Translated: CASSQEGGFSGANVLTF.